The 3 T cell receptor beta chains given below trace back to one sample, sequenced in a study of identical twins (dated by TCRdb to about 2016). Library preparation used 5' RACE. TCRdb shows the sequencer as Illumina HiSeq 2000. The raw public reads went through TCRdb reprocessing: fastp at Q25, MiXCR clone calling, in-frame beta chains kept. Each CDR3 protein gets just one entry, which takes the most common genes and DNA from the rows behind it. For this sample there are 1,800,000 or so distinct CDR3 sequences; around 33% appear just once. In total, the top ten clones hold about 0.27% of the sample. Input material: cord blood. The source of these receptors is a newborn girl in good health.

This clonotype was picked up many times. The chain uses TRBV18 and TRBJ2-1; no reliable D call. Looked up from germline, CDR1 is KGHSH and CDR2 is LQKENI. This CDR3 has 13 amino acids. The ends were cut back, 0 bases at V and 6 bases at J, with 6 bases in the middle. CDR3: CASSPPSSNEQFF. In DNA, the CDR3 is TGTGCCAGCTCACCACCGTCTAGCAATGAGCAGTTCTTC.

The chain's CDR3 is CASSKTGEQPQHF. The CDR3, as DNA: TGTGCCAGCAGTAAGACAGGGGAACAGCCCCAGCATTTT. The chain couples TRBV6-6 to TRBJ1-5; 8 bases line up with TRBD1. The germline CDR1 and CDR2 sequences are MNHNY and SVGAGI (reference sequence). This CDR3 contains 13 residues. V shed 5 bases, J shed 7 bases, and the junction held 4 bases outside the gene matches.

V is TRBV6-6 and J is TRBJ2-7; 8 nucleotides line up with TRBD2. CDR3 size: 15 residues. The junction had 9 bases not matched to a gene; V was cut back by 6 bases and J by 2 bases. Germline lookup yields CDR1 MNHNY and CDR2 SVGAGI (reference sequence). The CDR3 reads CASSSPGGRTYEQYF. As DNA, the CDR3 is TGTGCCAGCAGCTCCCCGGGGGGGAGGACCTACGAGCAGTACTTC.